This T cell receptor (beta chain) came from a study of shared clonotypes between healthy human individuals. Unsorted PBMC contributed 250 to 300 ng DNA, roughly 30,000 T cell genomes, to each replicate PCR. Sequencing of unsorted PBMC DNA was carried out using ten immunoSEQ deep assay plates. TCRdb keeps only in-frame clones here, not all; method: immunoSEQ multiplex PCR. Altogether about 480,000 clones are present, around 79% being singletons, with the ten largest covering under 15%. Donors, without exception, were Caucasian adults residing in Nashville, Tennessee. There are 14 residues in the CDR3. Per the germline V gene, CDR1 is MNHNY and CDR2 is SVGAGI (reference sequence). With 4 bases clipped from V and 4 bases from J, the junction kept 4 bases outside the gene matches.

The J gene is TRBJ2-7, the V gene TRBV6-6; 10 bases map to TRBD2. Sample: PBMCs. The sequence derives from a woman aged 40 to 50 in good health. Some clones in this sample may be carry-over from other donors' samples. This CDR3 reads CASSSLAGAYEQYF. The CDR3 DNA sequence: TGTGCCAGCAGTTCCCTAGCGGGAGCATACGAGCAGTACTTC.